These 30 T cell receptor beta chains originate from one sample sequenced in a study of CD8 T cells in ankylosing spondylitis. TCRdb called the 5' RACE reads again in MiXCR, with one record for every CDR3 protein. The sample includes 250,000 to 350,000 distinct CDR3 sequences, around 20% of them seen just once. Material for sequencing was blood, either unsorted or a sorted T cell fraction (not recorded which). These TCRs come from a male donor with ankylosing spondylitis or in good health (not recorded which).

There are a few counts of this clonotype. The chain uses TRBV18 and TRBJ1-2, with D perhaps TRBD1 (5 bases). The CDR3 covers 13 residues. V lost 4 bases to trimming and J lost 2 bases, with 8 bases between them. From germline, CDR1 is KGHSH and CDR2 LQKENI. This chain's CDR3 is CASSLRQNYGYTF. Written as DNA, the CDR3 is TGTGCCAGCTCACTTAGACAGAACTATGGCTACACCTTC.

Of note for this clonotype: An end of the junction does not agree with germline; a read error may underlie this. The chain links TRBV12-3 or TRBV12-4 to TRBJ2-3, with 13 bases that match TRBD2. This CDR3 region has 17 residues. The CDR3 coding sequence is TGTGTCAGCAGTGATAGGACTAGCGGGGGAAACACAGATACGCAGTATTTT. This codes for CVSSDRTSGGNTDTQYF.

Only a few counts were recorded for this clonotype. This chain uses TRBV27 with TRBJ2-1, with TRBD2 identical over 7 bases. CDR1 MNHEY and CDR2 SMNVEV come from the germline V gene (reference sequence). V gave up 6 bases and J gave up 1 base; unmatched junction bases: 9. This CDR3 spans 16 amino acids. The CDR3 reads CASRERGEESYNEQFF. CDR3 in DNA: TGTGCCAGCAGAGAGCGGGGTGAAGAATCCTACAATGAGCAGTTCTTC.

CDR3 nucleotides: TGTGCCAGCAGCCCGATTGGGGGGGGGGCTTACTACAATGAGCAGTTCTTC. This gives the protein CASSPIGGGAYYNEQFF. The J gene is TRBJ2-1, the V gene TRBV3-1; possibly TRBD2 for D (7 bases). Germline V gene sequence: CDR1 LGHDT, CDR2 YNNKEL (reference sequence). The CDR3 has 17 amino acids. V was trimmed by 4 bases and J by 3 bases, leaving 19 bases between them.

This clonotype was observed many times. The J gene is TRBJ1-6, the V gene TRBV20-1; the D is unclear. Germline V CDR1 and CDR2: DFQATT, SNEGSKA (reference sequence). V dropped 4 bases and J dropped 7 bases, with 17 bases sitting between them. This CDR3 region has 15 residues. DNA for the CDR3: TGCAGTGCTACAGCGACATTGGGAGGAAATTCACCCCTCCACTTT. Translating gives CSATATLGGNSPLHF.

The chain recombines TRBV12-3 or TRBV12-4 with TRBJ2-2; D unresolved. The ends were cut back, 5 bases at V and 8 bases at J, with 24 bases in the middle. CDR3 length equals 17 residues. The CDR3 region is CASSLSHWRTSRGELFF. The CDR3 DNA is TGTGCCAGCAGTCTTTCCCACTGGAGAACCAGTAGGGGGGAGCTGTTTTTT.

The V and J genes are TRBV5-1 and TRBJ2-2; possibly TRBD2 for D (5 bases). Germline V lookup: CDR1 SGHRS, CDR2 YFSETQ. V shed 4 bases and J shed 6 bases, with 13 bases lying between them. The length of the CDR3 is 14 residues. The CDR3 bases are TGCGCCAGCAGCCCCGGATCTAGCCCCGGGGAGCTGTTTTTT. As protein: CASSPGSSPGELFF. The whole variable domain, remainder taken from reference TRBV5-1 and TRBJ2-2, is KAGVTQTPRYLIKTRGQQVTLSCSPISGHRSVSWYQQTPGQGLQFLFEYFSETQRNKGNFPGRFSGRQFSNSRSEMNVSTLELGDSALYLCASSPGSSPGELFFGEGSRLTVL.

This clonotype has at least ten counts. The chain joins TRBV15 to TRBJ2-3; the D call may be TRBD1 or TRBD2 (5 bases each). The CDR3 extends over 17 amino acids. Germline lookup yields CDR1 LNHNV and CDR2 YYDKDF (reference sequence). V lost 0 bases and J 2 bases, leaving 15 bases between the germline ends. Written as DNA, the CDR3 is TGTGCCACCAGCAGAGATTCTACTTGGGGGAACACAGATACGCAGTATTTT. Its translation is CATSRDSTWGNTDTQYF.

The chain has TRBV5-1 and TRBJ2-5; no firm D call. The germline gives CDR1 SGHRS, CDR2 YFSETQ. The CDR3 has 14 residues. Trimming left V 1 base short and J 1 base short, with 8 bases between. DNA for the CDR3: TGCGCCAGCAGCTTGTTGGTTGCCCAAGAGACCCAGTACTTC. This encodes CASSLLVAQETQYF.

This clonotype was seen more than once but under ten times. The chain recombines TRBV5-6 with TRBJ2-1, with TRBD1 as a possible D gene (5 bases). The CDR3 loop spans 15 amino acids. The ends were cut back, 0 bases at V and 7 bases at J, with 14 bases in the middle. Germline assignment: CDR1 SGHDT and CDR2 YYEEEE. The CDR3 sequence is CASSLGQGLGNEQFF. CDR3 sequence (DNA): TGTGCCAGCAGCTTGGGGCAGGGTCTGGGGAATGAGCAGTTCTTC.

This clonotype turned up a few times. The chain joins TRBV5-6 to TRBJ1-3; tentative D call: TRBD1 (5 bases). Germline V CDR1 and CDR2: SGHDT, YYEEEE. Trimming removed 4 bases at V and 2 bases at J, with 10 bases between. CDR3 size: 14 residues. The CDR3 nucleotides are TGTGCCAGCAGCCCCAGGGACCCTGGAAACACCATATATTTT. This translates into CASSPRDPGNTIYF.

The rearrangement links TRBV29-1 to TRBJ2-1, with no clear D. Looked up from germline, CDR1 is SQVTM and CDR2 is ANQGSEA. The CDR3 is made up of 14 amino acids. DNA for the CDR3: TGCAGTTGCGCGCAGCTGGCCTCCTACAATGAGCAGTTCTTC. As protein: CSCAQLASYNEQFF.

There are many counts of this clonotype. J is TRBJ2-3 and V is TRBV7-8; D possibly uses TRBD1 or TRBD2 (5 bases each). Per the germline V gene, CDR1 is SGHVS and CDR2 is FQNEAQ. V lost 5 bases, J lost 0 bases, and 15 bases lay in between. The CDR3 consists of 16 residues. CDR3 bases: TGTGCCAGCAGCCCGAGGGACCCTAGAAGCACAGATACGCAGTATTTT. Residues: CASSPRDPRSTDTQYF.

The sample holds a few counts of this clonotype. The rearrangement joins TRBV11-2 to TRBJ2-1; D is unresolved. This CDR3 spans 16 amino acids. The V end lost 5 bases, the J end lost 0 bases, and 14 bases lay between the germline ends. Germline CDR1 and CDR2: SGHAT and FQNNGV. For the CDR3, the DNA is TGTGCCAGCAGCCCTGGTTTATACAGCTCCTACAATGAGCAGTTCTTC. Amino acid sequence: CASSPGLYSSYNEQFF.

The V and J genes are TRBV12-3 or TRBV12-4 and TRBJ1-2, with D possibly TRBD1 on 5 matching bases. The CDR3 consists of 13 residues. Deletions cut 1 base from V and 7 bases from J, with 10 bases between. CDR3 sequence: CASSLVAGFGYTF. The CDR3 nucleotides read TGTGCCAGCAGTTTAGTGGCAGGGTTTGGCTACACCTTC.

Only a few counts were recorded for this clonotype. Relative to the germline gene, one junction end is altered; a read error may explain this. This rearrangement joins TRBV7-2 to TRBJ2-1, with TRBD2 identical over 9 bases. The germline V gene has CDR1 SGHTA and CDR2 FQGNSA. This CDR3 has 16 residues. The DNA for the CDR3 is TGTGCCAGCAGCCTAGCGGCTAGCGGGGTGAACAATGAGCAGTTCTTC. Its protein is CASSLAASGVNNEQFF.

The chain combines TRBV7-3 with TRBJ2-3, with D perhaps matching TRBD1 or TRBD2 (5 bases each). The CDR3 covers 13 residues. V was trimmed by 8 bases and J by 2 bases, leaving 11 bases between them. The germline gives CDR1 SGHTA, CDR2 FQGTGA. The CDR3 loop reads CASRGVATDTQYF. The CDR3 bases are TGTGCCAGCCGAGGGGTTGCCACAGATACGCAGTATTTT.

The chain recombines TRBV9 with TRBJ2-3; D is possibly TRBD2 (6 bases). The germline V and J ends were trimmed by 4 bases and 2 bases, with 11 bases remaining between them. Germline CDR1 is SGDLS and CDR2 is YYNGEE. The CDR3 has 14 amino acids. In nucleotides, the CDR3 is TGTGCCAGCAGCCCCCGGGACTTCACAGATACGCAGTATTTT. This codes for CASSPRDFTDTQYF.

V and J are TRBV12-3 or TRBV12-4 and TRBJ2-2, with TRBD1 identical over 9 bases. CDR3 length: 16 residues. The J segment lost 1 base and the V segment lost 5 bases, leaving 5 bases of the junction unmatched. This chain's CDR3 is CASSPRQGVNTGELFF. The CDR3 region has the DNA TGTGCCAGCAGTCCCAGACAGGGGGTGAACACCGGGGAGCTGTTTTTT.

Only a few counts were recorded for this clonotype. The chain is built from TRBV7-8 and TRBJ2-5; 8 nucleotides agree with TRBD2. Germline values: CDR1 SGHVS, CDR2 FQNEAQ. V lost 1 base and J lost 1; bases outside the gene matches: 5. The CDR3 length is 16 residues. The chain's CDR3 is CASSLGVTSAQETQYF. CDR3 bases: TGTGCCAGCAGCTTAGGTGTGACTAGCGCCCAAGAGACCCAGTACTTC.

This clonotype showed up many times. The J gene is TRBJ2-7, the V gene TRBV20-1, with D perhaps matching TRBD1 or TRBD2 (5 bases each). With 3 bases removed from V and 2 bases from J, the gap between germline ends came to 14 bases. Germline-derived CDR1 and CDR2 are DFQATT and SNEGSKA (reference sequence). This CDR3 has 14 residues. The CDR3: CSARARGGTYEQYV. The CDR3 DNA sequence: TGCAGTGCTAGGGCGAGGGGCGGAACCTACGAGCAGTACGTC.

V is TRBV28 and J is TRBJ2-1; 8 positions agree with TRBD1. The CDR3 length is 15 residues. J lost 8 bases, V lost 2 bases, and 8 bases had no gene match. Germline V gene sequence: CDR1 MDHEN, CDR2 SYDVKM. The CDR3 coding sequence is TGTGCCAGCAGTTTAGGGACAGGCTTTAGGTATGAGCAGTTCTTC. Its translation: CASSLGTGFRYEQFF.

V is TRBV7-8 and J is TRBJ2-5; a possible D gene is TRBD1 (6 bases). The germline V and J ends were trimmed by 0 bases and 1 base, with 9 bases remaining between them. The germline gives CDR1 SGHVS, CDR2 FQNEAQ. The CDR3 length is 15 residues. CDR3 residues: CASSLAGASQETQYF. CDR3 in DNA: TGTGCCAGCAGCTTAGCGGGGGCCAGCCAAGAGACCCAGTACTTC.

J is TRBJ2-1 and V is TRBV29-1; 10 nucleotides align to TRBD1. Per the germline V gene, CDR1 is SQVTM and CDR2 is ANQGSEA. After removal of 4 bases from V and 4 bases from J, the junction contained 4 bases not matched to a gene. The CDR3 contains 14 residues. The CDR3 DNA follows: TGCAGCGTTGGGAGACAGGGGGCTTACAATGAGCAGTTCTTC. This translates into CSVGRQGAYNEQFF.

In DNA form, the CDR3 reads TGCGCCAGCTGCAGGACAGGGGAAGAGTCAGATACGCAGTATTTT. Translating gives CASCRTGEESDTQYF. This chain joins TRBV5-1 and TRBJ2-3, with 9 positions matching TRBD1. Germline CDR1 and CDR2: SGHRS and YFSETQ. Trimming cost V 7 bases and J 4 bases; bases outside gene matches: 10. The CDR3 spans 15 residues.

In its sample, this clonotype was seen a few times. The gene calls are TRBV5-1 and TRBJ1-4; possible D gene TRBD1, 6 bases. Trimming removed 4 bases from V and 7 bases from J, with 11 bases in between. The V gene's germline CDR1 is SGHRS and CDR2 YFSETQ. The length of the CDR3 is 13 residues. For the CDR3, the DNA is TGCGCCAGCAGCGGGGGGCGAAGTGAAAAACTGTTTTTT. Translation gives CASSGGRSEKLFF.

This clonotype was counted ten times or more. V and J are TRBV5-6 and TRBJ2-1; possibly TRBD1 for D (7 bases). The CDR3 is 15 amino acids. Trimming took off 1 base at V and 4 bases at J, with 12 bases between the two ends. The germline V gene encodes CDR1 SGHDT and CDR2 YYEEEE. CDR3 nucleotides: TGTGCCAGCAGCTTGCAGGGGGGTAGATACAATGAGCAGTTCTTC. It encodes CASSLQGGRYNEQFF.

This clonotype was picked up a small number of times. The chain has TRBV7-9 and TRBJ2-4; 8 nucleotides match TRBD1. The junction had 5 bases not matched to a gene; V was cut back by 5 bases and J by 5 bases. There are 14 residues in the CDR3. In germline, CDR1 is SEHNR, CDR2 FQNEAQ (reference sequence). CDR3 nucleotides: TGTGCCAGCAGCCACAGGGGGTTGGAAAACATTCAGTACTTC. Encoded protein: CASSHRGLENIQYF.

This sequence joins TRBV7-8 and TRBJ1-6, with D perhaps TRBD1 (5 bases). Germline V gene lookup returns CDR1 SGHVS and CDR2 FQNEAQ. V gave up 5 bases and J gave up 11 bases, with 13 bases separating them. The CDR3 covers 13 residues. CDR3 bases: TGTGCCAGCAGCGTGACAGCAGATCCACCCCTCCACTTT. It is translated as CASSVTADPPLHF.

Only a few counts were recorded for this clonotype. The rearrangement uses TRBV25-1 and TRBJ2-2; possibly TRBD1 for D (6 bases). V was clipped by 1 base and J by 4 bases, with 10 bases between them. This CDR3 is 15 amino acids long. Germline CDR1 MGHDK, CDR2 SYGVNS. The CDR3, as DNA: TGTGCCAGCAGTGAATTGGGGACAATCACCGGGGAGCTGTTTTTT. This encodes CASSELGTITGELFF.